This T cell receptor (beta chain) came from a study of OX40 agonist ivuxolimab in advanced cancers. Study details: Treatment of patients was with ivuxolimab, an agonistic anti-OX40 (CD134) antibody.

The assay was immunoSEQ multiplex PCR, and TCRdb's table has in-frame clones only and misses some. The sample includes more than 100,000 clones, 90% of them seen just once. Enrollment shut out patients with autoimmune disease history or systemic immunosuppression. V was clipped by 9 bases and J by 4 bases, with 9 bases between them. This CDR3 comprises 11 residues. Germline V gene data show CDR1 as SNHLY and CDR2 as FYNNEI. This sequence was found in an adult with an advanced solid tumor such as melanoma, head and neck, liver or kidney cancer. The V call is TRBV2, the J call TRBJ1-2, with D uncertain. The sequences come from CD4+ or CD8+ T cells sorted from blood, collected in a trial of the OX40 agonist ivuxolimab. The CDR3 nucleotides are TGTGCCAGTACGACGGCCTATGGCTACACCTTC. Translating gives CASTTAYGYTF.